This T cell receptor beta chain was identified in a study of blood T cell repertoires in COVID-19. Study at large: From T cells, B-cell-depleted T cells, or PBMCs came the material, which was cDNA or gDNA.

Participants were aged about 18 to 89 years, lived in roughly 25 US areas, and enrolled virtually. Categorization into cohorts depended on clinical history that participants reported. In the original analysis: Reference gene primer amplification yielded estimated nucleated cell counts. Profiling relied on immunoSEQ multiplex PCR, and the TCRdb table lists in-frame clones only, not all of them. V and J calls and clone size are copied from that table; D and trimming were computed from the DNA. The sample has approximately 130,000 clones, 75% to 90% seen once. CDR1 is SGHKS and CDR2 is YYEKEE in the germline V gene (reference sequence). J lost 4 bases, V lost 6 bases, and 5 bases had no gene match. The CDR3 length is 13 residues.

The sequenced sample was PBMCs or T cells enriched from blood (not recorded which). The V gene is TRBV5-5, the J gene TRBJ2-7; TRBD2 matches at 9 bases. This clonotype originated in a woman aged 45-65 years who had recovered from COVID-19. CDR3 bases: TGTGCCAGCACCGGCGGGGGGGGTTACGAGCAGTACTTC. Translated: CASTGGGGYEQYF.